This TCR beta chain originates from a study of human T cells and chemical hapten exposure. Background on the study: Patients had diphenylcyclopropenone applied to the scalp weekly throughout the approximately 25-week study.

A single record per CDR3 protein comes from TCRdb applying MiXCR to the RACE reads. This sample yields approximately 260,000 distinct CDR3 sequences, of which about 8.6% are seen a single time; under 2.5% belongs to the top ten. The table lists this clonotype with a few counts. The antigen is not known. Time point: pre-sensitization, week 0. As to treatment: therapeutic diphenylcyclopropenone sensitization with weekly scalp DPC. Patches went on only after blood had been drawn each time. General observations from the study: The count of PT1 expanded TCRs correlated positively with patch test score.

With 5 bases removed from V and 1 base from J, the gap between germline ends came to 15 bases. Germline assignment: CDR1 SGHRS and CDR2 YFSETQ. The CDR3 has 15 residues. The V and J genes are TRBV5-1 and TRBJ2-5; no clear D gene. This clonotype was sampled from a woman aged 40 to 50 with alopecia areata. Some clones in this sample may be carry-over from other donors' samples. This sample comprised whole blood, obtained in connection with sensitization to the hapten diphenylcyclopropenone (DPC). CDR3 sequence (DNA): TGCGCCAGCAGACCCCCTCCCGGCCTCCAAGAGACCCAGTACTTC. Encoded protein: CASRPPPGLQETQYF.